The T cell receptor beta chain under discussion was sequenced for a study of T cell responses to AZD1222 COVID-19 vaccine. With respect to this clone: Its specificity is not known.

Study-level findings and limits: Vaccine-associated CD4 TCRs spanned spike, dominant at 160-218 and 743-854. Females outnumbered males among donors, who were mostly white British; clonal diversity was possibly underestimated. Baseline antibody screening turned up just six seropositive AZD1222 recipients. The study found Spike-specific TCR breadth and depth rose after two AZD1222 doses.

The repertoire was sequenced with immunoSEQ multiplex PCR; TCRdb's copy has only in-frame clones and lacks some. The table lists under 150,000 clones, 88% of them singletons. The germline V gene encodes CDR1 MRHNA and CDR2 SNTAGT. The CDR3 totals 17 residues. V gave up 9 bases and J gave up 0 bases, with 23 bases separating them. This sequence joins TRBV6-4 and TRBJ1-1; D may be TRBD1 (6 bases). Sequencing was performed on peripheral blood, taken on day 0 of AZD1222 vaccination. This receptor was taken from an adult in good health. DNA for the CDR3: TGTGCCAGTACAGGACAGTCTATCTTTGTTGTGAACACTGAAGCTTTCTTT. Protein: CASTGQSIFVVNTEAFF.